This TCR beta chain was recovered during a study of cytomegalovirus exposure and HLA in healthy donors. As for the study in general: Counted in an early data release were 65 million to 100 million unique TCRs from HLA-typed donors.

Study-wide results and limits: Later on, an analysis tied 18,000 or so TCR beta sequences to HLA alleles at 0.05 false discovery rate. In most subjects, TCR beta sequences reportedly gave accurate predictions of HLA-A and HLA-B alleles. Later analysis showed TCR association rates varying by HLA locus, highest for DRB1 and lowest for HLA-C.

Germline V gene data show CDR1 as SGHRS and CDR2 as YFSETQ. V lost 6 bases, J lost 4 bases, and 22 bases lay in between. The CDR3 is made up of 16 amino acids. Turning to this clone: Its antigen is currently unknown.

60 Vbeta and 13 Jbeta primers were used in PCR. The assay was immunoSEQ multiplex PCR, and TCRdb's table has in-frame clones only and misses some. This table has under 300,000 clones, about 80% appearing once. The rearrangement links TRBV5-1 to TRBJ2-5; a weak D match, TRBD2 (7 bases). What was sequenced was PBMCs. The source is a woman aged 55-70 years in good health and CMV-seropositive. Here the CDR3 DNA reads TGCGCCAGCATCTCCGGAAGGCAGGGAGGGGGAGAGACCCAGTACTTC. Translation gives CASISGRQGGGETQYF.